This T cell receptor (beta chain) came from a study of cytomegalovirus exposure and HLA in healthy donors. In the PCR, 60 Vbeta and 13 Jbeta primers were used. Libraries were prepared by immunoSEQ multiplex PCR; TCRdb keeps only in-frame clonotypes and omits some of them. The repertoire consists of 120,000 to 150,000 clones, with approximately 83% occurring once and the leading ten covering less than 3%. Note on this clone: Its antigen is as yet unknown.

The germline CDR1 and CDR2 sequences are SGHDT and YYEEEE. V shed 1 base and J 3 bases; nucleotides not matched to a gene: 8. The CDR3 totals 16 residues. The study's findings and limits: Trimming of TCR beta V- and J-genes showed a link, identified in a later analysis, to a missense DCLRE1C variant.

The V call is TRBV5-6, the J call TRBJ2-5, with 8 bases matching TRBD1. The TCR sequence derives from a male donor in good health and CMV-seronegative. Sequencing was done on a sample of PBMCs. The DNA of the CDR3 is TGTGCCAGCAGCTTGTTTCCCTCAGGGGGCGAAGAGACCCAGTACTTC. Protein: CASSLFPSGGEETQYF.